The sequence of this T cell receptor (beta chain) was determined in a study of sequential checkpoint blockade in melanoma. Study summary: Randomization was 1:1 between first-line nivolumab→ipilimumab and ipilimumab→nivolumab. After both sequences, patients received maintenance nivolumab.

The sample's treatment: randomized to nivolumab then ipilimumab (arm A) or the reverse (arm B). The data were produced by immunoSEQ multiplex PCR, yet TCRdb's version contains in-frame clones alone and is incomplete. The data hold fewer than 35,000 clones, with around 88% observed a single time. The sequencing used CD8+ T cells sorted from blood (inferred from file names), collected from a patient given nivolumab and ipilimumab in sequence. The clonotype originates from a human donor with melanoma.

The CDR3: CASSLIGNEQFF. CDR3 in DNA: TGTGCCAGCAGCTTAATCGGGAATGAGCAGTTCTTC. The chain uses TRBV7-9 and TRBJ2-1; no clear D gene. The ends were cut back, 2 bases at V and 7 bases at J, with 6 bases in the middle. The CDR3 totals 12 residues. Per germline, CDR1 SEHNR and CDR2 FQNEAQ (reference sequence).